This passage covers 5 T cell receptor beta chains from one sample sequenced in a study of CD8+CD57+ T cells in acquired aplastic anemia. Individuals selected for sequencing had exhibited CD8+CD57+ cell expansion on flow cytometry. Genomic DNA, the template, was used for profiling of the TCR beta VDJ and CDR3. One entry per CDR3 protein results from TCRdb running MiXCR on the reads. The sample contains under 500,000 distinct CDR3 sequences, around 33% of which appear only once. The sample comprised sorted CD4+, CD8+, or CD8+CD57+ T cells (not recorded which) from PBMCs. These receptors came from a human donor with aplastic anemia.

This chain uses TRBV5-1 with TRBJ2-2, with 7 bases matching TRBD1. The CDR3 loop spans 15 amino acids. The germline V gene encodes CDR1 SGHRS and CDR2 YFSETQ. The V gene end was trimmed by 3 bases and the J gene end by 0 bases; junction bases not matched to a gene: 2. CDR3 DNA: TGCGCCAGCAGCTATACAGGGGCGAACACCGGGGAGCTGTTTTTT. Residues: CASSYTGANTGELFF.

As for this clonotype: Lacking the conserved final phenylalanine or tryptophan, this CDR3 likely reflects a read error. The DNA is left out, because the CDR3 cannot be placed on it with certainty; the CDR3 is given as TCRdb lists it. V is TRBV9 and J is TRBJ1-6. Germline-derived CDR1 and CDR2 are SGDLS and YYNGEE. From its first to its last residue, the CDR3 has 9 amino acids. CDR3 in amino acids: CASSVAAHG.

V usage is TRBV20-1 and J usage is TRBJ1-5, with D possibly TRBD1 on 5 matching bases. Trimming left V 0 bases short and J 0 bases short, with 12 bases between. The CDR3 spans 16 residues. Germline-derived CDR1 and CDR2 are DFQATT and SNEGSKA (reference sequence). CDR3 DNA: TGCAGTGCTAGAGAGATTCGGGGGTCTAGCAATCAGCCCCAGCATTTT. Translating gives CSAREIRGSSNQPQHF.

V is TRBV18 and J is TRBJ1-4; D might be TRBD1 (6 bases). The V end lost 6 bases, the J end lost 6 bases, and 14 bases lay between the germline ends. Germline-derived CDR1 and CDR2 are KGHSH and LQKENI. CDR3 length: 14 amino acids. The CDR3 reads CASSPGVVDEKLFF. In nucleotides, the CDR3 is TGTGCCAGCTCGCCAGGGGTGGTCGATGAAAAACTGTTTTTT.

At least ten counts were recorded for this clonotype. The CDR3 DNA is TGTGCCAGCACCAGCCCGATCGGCCATAATTCACCCCTCCACTTT. This gives the protein CASTSPIGHNSPLHF. The rearrangement links TRBV5-8 to TRBJ1-6; unclear D gene. Trimming stripped 6 bases from V and 5 bases from J, with 15 bases between. This CDR3 comprises 15 residues. The germline gives CDR1 SGHTS, CDR2 YDEGEE.